One sample yielded the 18 T cell receptor beta chains listed below, sequenced in a study of blood T cell repertoires in COVID-19. Clones were read by immunoSEQ multiplex PCR, and TCRdb kept only the in-frame ones, dropping some. This repertoire shows around 400,000 clones, about 90% found once; its top ten account for roughly 2.1%. The specimen was peripheral blood. These receptors all stem from a woman aged 60 to 75 with COVID-19, enrolled during active disease.

V and J are TRBV7-9 and TRBJ1-2, with a possible D match to TRBD1 (6 bases). The ends were cut back, 2 bases at V and 3 bases at J, with 10 bases in the middle. Germline V gene lookup returns CDR1 SEHNR and CDR2 FQNEAQ (reference sequence). The CDR3 is 14 amino acids. The CDR3 spells CASSLTGYHYGYTF. DNA for the CDR3: TGTGCCAGCAGCTTAACAGGGTATCACTATGGCTACACCTTC.

This clone was detected only once. V is TRBV27 and J is TRBJ2-1, with 10 bases lining up with TRBD2. Trimming at V came to 4 bases and at J to 5 bases, leaving 14 bases not matched to a gene. This CDR3 spans 18 amino acids. Germline V gene sequence: CDR1 MNHEY, CDR2 SMNVEV (reference sequence). As DNA, the CDR3 is TGTGCCAGCAGTTCCAGCCCTTTGGTAGCGGGGGGAGACAATGAGCAGTTCTTC. As protein: CASSSSPLVAGGDNEQFF.

This sequence joins TRBV3-1 (or the pseudogene TRBV3-2) and TRBJ2-2; no reliable D call. V gave up 4 bases and J gave up 7 bases, with 7 bases separating them. Germline values: CDR1 LGHDT, CDR2 YNNKEL (reference sequence). This CDR3 has 12 residues. CDR3 sequence: CASSLAGGELFF. CDR3 nucleotides: TGTGCCAGCAGCCTAGCCGGCGGGGAGCTGTTTTTT.

The chain combines TRBV12-3 or TRBV12-4 with TRBJ2-7, with D possibly matching TRBD2 (6 bases). This CDR3 has 11 residues. Trimming left V 6 bases short and J 3 bases short, with 6 bases between. The CDR3 DNA reads TGTGCCAGCAGGCGGGGCTACGAGCAGTACTTC. Residues: CASRRGYEQYF.

The chain combines TRBV16 with TRBJ2-7; 9 bases are a match to TRBD1. Trimming took 3 bases from V and 3 from J; bases not matched to a gene: 6. The length of the CDR3 is 15 residues. Germline V gene sequence: CDR1 KGHSY, CDR2 FQNENV. The CDR3 is CASSHTTGGIYEQYF. Here the CDR3 DNA reads TGTGCCAGCAGCCATACGACAGGGGGAATCTACGAGCAGTACTTC. Full variable domain (outside the CDR3, taken from reference TRBV16 and TRBJ2-7): GEEVAQTPKHLVRGEGQKAKLYCAPIKGHSYVFWYQQVLKNEFKFLISFQNENVFDETGMPKERFSAKCLPNSPCSLEIQATKLEDSAVYFCASSHTTGGIYEQYFGPGTRLTVT.

V and J are TRBV11-2 and TRBJ1-2; 7 bases are a match to TRBD1. The CDR3 is 12 residues long. Germline V gives CDR1 SGHAT, CDR2 FQNNGV. Trimming at V came to 3 bases and at J to 6 bases, leaving 1 base not matched to a gene. The CDR3 is CASSFRGDGYTF. The CDR3 nucleotides read TGTGCCAGCAGCTTCAGGGGGGATGGCTACACCTTC.

This chain links TRBV6-5 with TRBJ1-1, with a tentative D call TRBD1 (6 bases). Germline V gene sequence: CDR1 MNHEY, CDR2 SVGAGI. This CDR3 has 15 residues. V lost 2 bases and J lost 5, with 15 bases in between. The CDR3 here is CASSYGGGVLTEAFF. DNA for the CDR3: TGTGCCAGCAGTTACGGCGGGGGCGTATTGACTGAAGCTTTCTTT.

The DNA for the CDR3 is TGTGCCAGTAGTCCAAAGACAGGGGAAGGTTTTAATACGTTTTTT. Its translation: CASSPKTGEGFNTFF. The V call is TRBV19, the J call TRBJ1-4; 8 bases agree with TRBD1. Germline V gene lookup returns CDR1 LNHDA and CDR2 SQIVND (reference sequence). J lost 16 bases, V lost 5 bases, and 18 bases had no gene match. The CDR3 is 15 residues long.

This clone was counted a single time. The chain employs TRBV7-8 and TRBJ1-5, with 12 positions matching TRBD1. Germline V gene sequence: CDR1 SGHVS, CDR2 FQNEAQ. V gave up 5 bases and J gave up 6 bases; unmatched junction bases: 8. This CDR3 region has 16 residues. The CDR3 sequence: CASSPGTGGKGQPQHF. CDR3 nucleotide sequence: TGTGCCAGCAGCCCGGGGACAGGGGGCAAGGGTCAGCCCCAGCATTTT.

This clone occurred once. V and J are TRBV2 and TRBJ1-2; D gene ambiguous. The V end was cut by 3 bases, the J end by 3 bases, with 8 bases between. CDR1 and CDR2 from the germline V gene are SNHLY and FYNNEI. The CDR3 spans 13 residues. The chain's CDR3 is CASSEGLYYGYTF. Here the CDR3 DNA reads TGTGCCAGCAGTGAGGGCCTATACTATGGCTACACCTTC.

This clone has just a few counts. The chain employs TRBV11-1 and TRBJ1-2; 8 bases agree with TRBD1. Germline V gene data show CDR1 as SGHAT and CDR2 as FQDESV (reference sequence). The CDR3 consists of 12 residues. The J segment lost 6 bases and the V segment lost 5 bases, leaving 2 bases of the junction unmatched. In DNA form, the CDR3 reads TGTGCCAGCAGCCGGACAGGGAATGGCTACACCTTC. Its protein is CASSRTGNGYTF.

This clone was counted once. The gene calls are TRBV5-1 and TRBJ1-4; 7 bases map to TRBD1. J was trimmed by 8 bases and V by 1 base; bases with no gene match: 5. CDR3 length: 14 amino acids. The V gene's germline CDR1 is SGHRS and CDR2 YFSETQ. This chain's CDR3 is CASSLTGVSEKLFF. The CDR3 DNA is TGCGCCAGCAGCTTGACAGGGGTGAGCGAAAAACTGTTTTTT.

This clone was counted once. This sequence joins TRBV5-1 and TRBJ1-1; D gene ambiguous. This CDR3 is built from 14 residues. Trimming pared 0 bases from V and 4 bases from J, leaving 10 bases between. In germline, CDR1 is SGHRS, CDR2 YFSETQ. The DNA of the CDR3 is TGCGCCAGCAGCTTGGAACGGGTGCGCACTGAAGCTTTCTTT. It specifies CASSLERVRTEAFF.

In regard to this clone: The sample contains more than one DNA sequence encoding this CDR3. The rearrangement links TRBV7-9 to TRBJ1-5; 8 positions agree with TRBD1. The V and J ends lost 4 bases and 4 bases, in that order; junction bases with no gene match: 6. The CDR3 is 15 amino acids. The germline V gene has CDR1 SEHNR and CDR2 FQNEAQ (reference sequence). DNA of the CDR3: TGTGCCAGCAGCTCCGGACAGGGTGGAAATCAGCCCCAGCATTTT. It is translated as CASSSGQGGNQPQHF.

The chain couples TRBV6-2 or TRBV6-3 to TRBJ1-2; 10 bases agree with TRBD1. The germline V gene has CDR1 MNHEY and CDR2 SVGEGT. CDR3 length equals 14 residues. V was clipped by 5 bases and J by 2 bases; unmatched bases: 2. CDR3 in amino acids: CASSMGQGNYGYTF. The CDR3 DNA reads TGTGCCAGCAGTATGGGACAGGGGAACTATGGCTACACCTTC.

The chain is built from TRBV12-3 or TRBV12-4 and TRBJ2-5, with D tentatively TRBD2 (6 bases). The CDR3 is 12 residues long. V dropped 6 bases and J dropped 3 bases, with 8 bases sitting between them. DNA of the CDR3: TGTGCCAGCAGGTCTAGCGAAGAGACCCAGTACTTC. Translation gives CASRSSEETQYF.

The chain combines TRBV19 with TRBJ1-1, with 7 bases identical to TRBD1. The germline V gene encodes CDR1 LNHDA and CDR2 SQIVND (reference sequence). V trimming: 0 bases; J trimming: 3 bases; junction bases outside the gene matches: 4. The CDR3 is 15 amino acids. The CDR3 bases are TGTGCCAGTAGTATAGATCGGGACAGAGACACTGAAGCTTTCTTT. As protein: CASSIDRDRDTEAFF.

The chain carries TRBV15 and TRBJ1-1; 8 bases agree with TRBD1. Germline lookup yields CDR1 LNHNV and CDR2 YYDKDF (reference sequence). The CDR3 spans 18 residues. V shed 0 bases, J shed 1 base, and the junction held 10 bases outside the gene matches. As DNA, the CDR3 is TGTGCCACCAGCAGAGATTTCCTCCGGACAGGGTCGAACACTGAAGCTTTCTTT. It yields the protein CATSRDFLRTGSNTEAFF.